What follows is one T cell receptor (beta chain) and its context. V lost 1 base, J lost 2 bases, and 15 bases lay in between. The CDR3 totals 15 residues. The V gene's germline CDR1 is GTSNPN and CDR2 SVGIG (reference sequence). Sequencing used immunoSEQ multiplex PCR; TCRdb keeps in-frame clones, though not all of them. This table has 2 million to 2.5 million clones, about 92% appearing once. These data are taken from a study of shared clonotypes between healthy human individuals. The sequence was collected from a man aged 18-30 years in good health. Some clones in this sample may be carry-over from other donors' samples. This chain connects TRBV30 to TRBJ2-7, with D possibly being TRBD1 (6 bases). Sequenced input: naive CD4+ T cells from PBMCs. Subset meaning: CD45RA+ positively selected. This chain's CDR3 is CAWSAQTGRTYEQYF. Here the CDR3 DNA reads TGTGCCTGGAGTGCCCAGACAGGACGCACCTACGAGCAGTACTTC.